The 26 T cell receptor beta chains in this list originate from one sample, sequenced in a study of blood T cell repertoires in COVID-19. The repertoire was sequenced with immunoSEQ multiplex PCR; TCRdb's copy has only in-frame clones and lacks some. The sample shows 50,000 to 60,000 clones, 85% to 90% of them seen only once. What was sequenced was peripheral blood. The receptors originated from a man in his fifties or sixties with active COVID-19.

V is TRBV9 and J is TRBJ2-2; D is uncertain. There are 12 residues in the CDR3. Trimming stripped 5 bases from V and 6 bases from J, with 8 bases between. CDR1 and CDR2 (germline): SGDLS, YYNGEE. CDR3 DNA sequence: TGTGCCAGCAGGCGTTCGGCCGGGGAGCTGTTTTTT. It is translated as CASRRSAGELFF.

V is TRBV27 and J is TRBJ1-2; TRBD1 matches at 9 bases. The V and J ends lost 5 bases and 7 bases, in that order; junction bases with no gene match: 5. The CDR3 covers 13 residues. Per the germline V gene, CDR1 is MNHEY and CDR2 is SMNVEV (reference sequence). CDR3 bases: TGTGCCAGCAGTGTCACAGGGGGCTCTGGCTACACCTTC. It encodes CASSVTGGSGYTF.

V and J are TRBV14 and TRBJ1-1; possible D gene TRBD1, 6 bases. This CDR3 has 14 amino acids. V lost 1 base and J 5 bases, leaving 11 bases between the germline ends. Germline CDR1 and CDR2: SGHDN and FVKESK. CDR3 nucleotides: TGTGCCAGCAGCCAAGTCTGGGGGCGGACTGAAGCTTTCTTT. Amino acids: CASSQVWGRTEAFF.

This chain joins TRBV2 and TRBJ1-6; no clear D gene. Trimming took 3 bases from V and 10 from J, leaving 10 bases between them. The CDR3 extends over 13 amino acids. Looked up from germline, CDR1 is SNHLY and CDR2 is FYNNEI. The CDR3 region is CASSEEGGSPLHF. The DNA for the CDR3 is TGTGCCAGCAGTGAGGAGGGTGGGTCACCCCTCCACTTT. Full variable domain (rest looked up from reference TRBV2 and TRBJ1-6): EPEVTQTPSHQVTQMGQEVILRCVPISNHLYFYWYRQILGQKVEFLVSFYNNEISEKSEIFDDQFSVERPDGSNFTLKIRSTKLEDSAMYFCASSEEGGSPLHFGNGTRLTVT.

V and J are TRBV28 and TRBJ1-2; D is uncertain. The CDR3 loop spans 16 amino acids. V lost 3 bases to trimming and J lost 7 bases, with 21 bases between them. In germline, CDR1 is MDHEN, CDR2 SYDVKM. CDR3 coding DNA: TGTGCCAGCAGTTTGAATCGCTTGATCGGAGGGATTGGCTACACCTTC. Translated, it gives CASSLNRLIGGIGYTF.

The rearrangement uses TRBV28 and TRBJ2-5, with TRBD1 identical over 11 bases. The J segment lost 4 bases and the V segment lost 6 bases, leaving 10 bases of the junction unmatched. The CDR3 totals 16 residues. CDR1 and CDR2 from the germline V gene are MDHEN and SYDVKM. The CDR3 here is CASSPSRTGGLETQYF. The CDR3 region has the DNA TGTGCCAGCAGCCCATCCCGGACAGGGGGCTTAGAGACCCAGTACTTC.

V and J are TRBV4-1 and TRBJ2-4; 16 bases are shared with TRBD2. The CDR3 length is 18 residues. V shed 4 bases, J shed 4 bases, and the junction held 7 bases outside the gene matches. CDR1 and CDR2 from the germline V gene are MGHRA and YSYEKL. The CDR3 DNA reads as TGCGCCAGCAGCCCGGGACTAGCGGGAGGGCCGGTAAAAAACATTCAGTACTTC. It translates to CASSPGLAGGPVKNIQYF.

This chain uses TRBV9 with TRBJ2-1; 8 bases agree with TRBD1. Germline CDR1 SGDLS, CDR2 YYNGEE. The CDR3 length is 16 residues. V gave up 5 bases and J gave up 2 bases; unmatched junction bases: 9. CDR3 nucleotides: TGTGCCAGCAGTACTGACAGGGGTGCAACCTACAATGAGCAGTTCTTC. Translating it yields CASSTDRGATYNEQFF.

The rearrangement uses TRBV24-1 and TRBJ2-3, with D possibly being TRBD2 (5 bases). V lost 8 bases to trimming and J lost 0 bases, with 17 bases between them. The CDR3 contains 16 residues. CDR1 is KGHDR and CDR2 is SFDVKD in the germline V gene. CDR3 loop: CATIRASGTSTDTQYF. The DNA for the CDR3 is TGTGCCACCATAAGGGCCAGCGGTACTAGCACAGATACGCAGTATTTT.

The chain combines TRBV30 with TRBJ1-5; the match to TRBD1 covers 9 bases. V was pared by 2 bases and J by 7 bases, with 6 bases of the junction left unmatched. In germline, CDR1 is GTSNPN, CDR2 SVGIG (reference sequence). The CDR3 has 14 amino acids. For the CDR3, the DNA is TGTGCCTGGAGTCCCGGGACAGGGCTCCAGCCCCAGCATTTT. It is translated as CAWSPGTGLQPQHF.

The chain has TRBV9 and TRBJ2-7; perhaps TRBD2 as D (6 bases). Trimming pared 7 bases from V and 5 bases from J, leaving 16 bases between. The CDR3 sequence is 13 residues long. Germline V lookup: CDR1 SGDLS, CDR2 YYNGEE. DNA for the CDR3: TGTGCCAGCGCGGGGCGGTGGTCCCACGAGCAGTACTTC. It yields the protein CASAGRWSHEQYF.

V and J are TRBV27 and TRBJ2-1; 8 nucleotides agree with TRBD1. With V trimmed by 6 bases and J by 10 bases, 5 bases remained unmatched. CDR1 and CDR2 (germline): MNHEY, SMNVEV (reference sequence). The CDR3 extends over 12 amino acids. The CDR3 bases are TGTGCCAGCAGCCCCAGGGGGCGCGAGCAGTTCTTC. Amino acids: CASSPRGREQFF.

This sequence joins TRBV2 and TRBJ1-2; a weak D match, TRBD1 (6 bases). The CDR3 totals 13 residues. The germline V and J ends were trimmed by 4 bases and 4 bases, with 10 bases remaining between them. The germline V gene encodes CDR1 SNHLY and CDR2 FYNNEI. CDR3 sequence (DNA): TGTGCCAGCAGTGCTCAGGGGCTCTATGGCTACACCTTC. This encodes CASSAQGLYGYTF.

The DNA of the CDR3 is TGTGCCTGGCGACAGGGGGCGTGGGACACTGAAGCTTTCTTT. Encoded protein: CAWRQGAWDTEAFF. This chain connects TRBV30 to TRBJ1-1; 10 bases match TRBD1. CDR1 GTSNPN and CDR2 SVGIG come from the germline V gene (reference sequence). The CDR3 length is 14 residues. The V segment lost 5 bases and the J segment 3 bases; nucleotides outside the gene matches: 6.

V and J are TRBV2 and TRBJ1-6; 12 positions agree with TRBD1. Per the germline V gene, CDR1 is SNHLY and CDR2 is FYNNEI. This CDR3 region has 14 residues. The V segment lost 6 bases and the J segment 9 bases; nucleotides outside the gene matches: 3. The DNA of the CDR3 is TGTGCCAGCAGCCGGGACAGGGGGCTTTCACCCCTCCACTTT. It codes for CASSRDRGLSPLHF.

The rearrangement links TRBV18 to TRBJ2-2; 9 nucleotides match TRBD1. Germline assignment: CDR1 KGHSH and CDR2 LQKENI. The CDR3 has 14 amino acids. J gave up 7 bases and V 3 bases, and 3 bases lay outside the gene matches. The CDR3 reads CASSPDRGVGELFF. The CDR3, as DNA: TGTGCCAGCTCACCGGACAGGGGCGTCGGGGAGCTGTTTTTT.

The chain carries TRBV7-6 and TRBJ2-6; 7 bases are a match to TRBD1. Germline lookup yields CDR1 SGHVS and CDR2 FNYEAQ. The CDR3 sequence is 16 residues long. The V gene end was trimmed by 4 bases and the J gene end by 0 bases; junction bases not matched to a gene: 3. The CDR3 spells CASSSDRISGANVLTF. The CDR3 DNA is TGTGCCAGCAGCTCGGACAGGATCTCTGGGGCCAACGTCCTGACTTTC.

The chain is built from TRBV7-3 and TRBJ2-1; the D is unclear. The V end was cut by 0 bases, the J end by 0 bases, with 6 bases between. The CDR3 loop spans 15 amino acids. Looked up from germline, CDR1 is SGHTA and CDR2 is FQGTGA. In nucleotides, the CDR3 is TGTGCCAGCAGCTTAACGGGCGCCTCCTACAATGAGCAGTTCTTC. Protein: CASSLTGASYNEQFF.

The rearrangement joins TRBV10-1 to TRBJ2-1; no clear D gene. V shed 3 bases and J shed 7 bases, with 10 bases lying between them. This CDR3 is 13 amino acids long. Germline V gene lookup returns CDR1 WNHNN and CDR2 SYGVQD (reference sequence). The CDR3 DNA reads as TGCGCCAGCAGTGAACAGCCGCTAAATGAGCAGTTCTTC. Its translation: CASSEQPLNEQFF.

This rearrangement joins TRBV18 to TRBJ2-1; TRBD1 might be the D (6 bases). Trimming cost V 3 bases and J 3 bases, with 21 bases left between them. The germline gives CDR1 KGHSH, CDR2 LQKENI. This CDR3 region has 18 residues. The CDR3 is CASSPLDTGFSSYNEQFF. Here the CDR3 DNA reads TGTGCCAGCTCACCGCTGGACACAGGGTTCTCTAGCTACAATGAGCAGTTCTTC.

The CDR3 DNA reads as TGTGCCAGCAGTACCACAGGGAGCCGGAGCAATCAGCCCCAGCATTTT. This sequence encodes CASSTTGSRSNQPQHF. J is TRBJ1-5 and V is TRBV27, with D possibly matching TRBD1 (6 bases). V was trimmed by 5 bases and J by 1 base, leaving 15 bases between them. The CDR3 runs 16 residues. Per the germline V gene, CDR1 is MNHEY and CDR2 is SMNVEV (reference sequence).

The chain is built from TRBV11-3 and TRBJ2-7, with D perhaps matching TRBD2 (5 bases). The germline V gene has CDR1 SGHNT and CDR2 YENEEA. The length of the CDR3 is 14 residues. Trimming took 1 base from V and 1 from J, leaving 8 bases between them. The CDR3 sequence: CASSLGAESYEQYF. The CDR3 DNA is TGTGCCAGCAGCTTAGGAGCGGAATCCTACGAGCAGTACTTC.

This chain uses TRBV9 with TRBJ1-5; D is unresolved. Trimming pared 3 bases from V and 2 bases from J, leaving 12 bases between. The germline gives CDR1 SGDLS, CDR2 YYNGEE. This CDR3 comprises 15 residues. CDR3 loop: CASSETGVGNQPQHF. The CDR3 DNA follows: TGTGCCAGCAGCGAGACCGGGGTGGGCAATCAGCCCCAGCATTTT.

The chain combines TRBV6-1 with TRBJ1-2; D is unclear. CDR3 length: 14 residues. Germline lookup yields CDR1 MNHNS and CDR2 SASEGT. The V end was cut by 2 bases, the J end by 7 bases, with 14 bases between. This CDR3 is CASSELEGKGGYTF. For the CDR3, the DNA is TGTGCCAGCAGTGAACTGGAGGGTAAGGGTGGCTACACCTTC.

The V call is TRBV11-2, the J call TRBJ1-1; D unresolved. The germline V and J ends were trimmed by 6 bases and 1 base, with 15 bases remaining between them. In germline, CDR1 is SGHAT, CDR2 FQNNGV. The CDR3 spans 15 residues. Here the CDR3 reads CASSVTGRRNTEAFF. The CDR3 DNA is TGTGCCAGCAGTGTCACCGGAAGGAGGAACACTGAAGCTTTCTTT.

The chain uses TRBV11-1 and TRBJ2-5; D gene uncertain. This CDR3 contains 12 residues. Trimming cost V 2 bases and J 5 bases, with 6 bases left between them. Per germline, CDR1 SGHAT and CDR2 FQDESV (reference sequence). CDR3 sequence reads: CASSLMRETQYF. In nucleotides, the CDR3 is TGTGCCAGCAGCTTAATGCGGGAGACCCAGTACTTC.